This T cell receptor beta chain is from a study of radiotherapy plus CTLA-4 blockade in lung cancer. Whole-study findings and limits: Reports state that early shifts in blood T cell clones, with interferon-beta, best predicted response. Clones of tumor-derived TCRs expanded in blood after radiotherapy plus ipilimumab.

Sequencing was performed with immunoSEQ multiplex PCR; in TCRdb, only in-frame clones are kept and a portion is missing. The sample comprises some 50,000 clones, 84% of which are singletons, and roughly 4.9% rests with the top ten. The CDR3 sequence is 14 residues long. The V gene lost 2 bases and the J gene lost 0 bases, with 8 bases spanning the gap. CDR1 is MNHNY, CDR2 SVGAGI, per germline (reference sequence). Concerning this clone itself: Antigen unknown.

V is TRBV6-6 and J is TRBJ2-7; unclear D gene. The sequences come from peripheral blood, collected from a patient treated with radiotherapy plus ipilimumab. The origin of this receptor is a human donor with non-small cell lung cancer whose response to radiotherapy plus ipilimumab could not be evaluated. The CDR3 nucleotides are TGTGCCAGCAGTTACGATCAGATCTCCTACGAGCAGTACTTC. Translation: CASSYDQISYEQYF.